The 18 T cell receptor beta chains below were found in one sample sequenced in a study of T cells in Graves' hyperthyroidism and ophthalmopathy. TCR beta CDR3 regions were amplified from RNA transcripts. HTBI primers were employed in a first-round RT-PCR of the TCR CDR3. TCRdb re-derived calls from the multiplex PCR reads in MiXCR, one entry per CDR3 protein. The table has roughly 720,000 distinct CDR3 sequences, 17% seen once. The specimen sequenced was blood. These receptors originate from a man between 50 and 59 years old with Graves' hyperthyroidism.

The sample holds many counts of this clonotype. The V call is TRBV30, the J call TRBJ2-1, with a possible D match to TRBD2 (5 bases). In germline, CDR1 is GTSNPN, CDR2 SVGIG (reference sequence). This CDR3 has 15 residues. Trimming took off 2 bases at V and 0 bases at J, with 11 bases between the two ends. The CDR3 sequence is CAWSWVGSSYNEQFF. CDR3 nucleotides: TGTGCCTGGAGTTGGGTGGGGAGCTCCTACAATGAGCAGTTCTTC.

J is TRBJ2-3 and V is TRBV5-1; 11 nucleotides line up with TRBD2. The length of the CDR3 is 17 residues. V lost 0 bases and J lost 0; bases outside the gene matches: 3. Germline V lookup: CDR1 SGHRS, CDR2 YFSETQ. CDR3 sequence: CASSLGASGRSTDTQYF. Here the CDR3 DNA reads TGCGCCAGCAGCTTGGGGGCTAGCGGGAGGAGCACAGATACGCAGTATTTT.

This clonotype was counted between two and nine times. This chain connects TRBV12-3 or TRBV12-4 to TRBJ2-5; possible D gene TRBD2, 7 bases. The CDR3 loop spans 15 amino acids. V gave up 3 bases and J gave up 2 bases, with 13 bases separating them. This chain's CDR3 is CASSLVGGGQETQYF. The CDR3 DNA reads as TGTGCCAGCAGTTTGGTGGGAGGGGGACAAGAGACCCAGTACTTC.

This clonotype was detected ten times or more. The rearrangement links TRBV28 to TRBJ2-1; tentative D call: TRBD2 (6 bases). Germline V gene lookup returns CDR1 MDHEN and CDR2 SYDVKM. Trimming shortened V by 1 base and J by 6 bases, and 13 bases separated the two germline ends. This CDR3 comprises 15 residues. CDR3: CASSLSGGMGNEQFF. In DNA form, the CDR3 reads TGTGCCAGCAGTTTATCAGGCGGGATGGGCAATGAGCAGTTCTTC. The variable domain in full, completed from reference TRBV28 and TRBJ2-1, reads DVKVTQSSRYLVKRTGEKVFLECVQDMDHENMFWYRQDPGLGLRLIYFSYDVKMKEKGDIPEGYSVSREKKERFSLILESASTNQTSMYLCASSLSGGMGNEQFFGPGTRLTVL.

The CDR3 protein is CASIGLAGDSYEQYF. The CDR3 DNA sequence: TGTGCCAGCATAGGACTAGCGGGGGACTCCTACGAGCAGTACTTC. The V call is TRBV2, the J call TRBJ2-7; the match to TRBD2 covers 13 bases. The CDR3 extends over 15 amino acids. Germline lookup yields CDR1 SNHLY and CDR2 FYNNEI. The ends lost 7 bases at V and 0 bases at J; junction bases unmatched: 3.

This clonotype came up many times. The V call is TRBV7-9, the J call TRBJ2-5; D possibly matches TRBD1 or TRBD2 (5 bases each). Germline V gives CDR1 SEHNR, CDR2 FQNEAQ (reference sequence). The CDR3 is 17 amino acids. V lost 1 base and J 3 bases, leaving 18 bases between the germline ends. The CDR3 DNA sequence: TGTGCCAGCAGCTTAGGGCCGGGGCCACAACTAAAAGAGACCCAGTACTTC. This encodes CASSLGPGPQLKETQYF.

This clonotype was detected a few times. The J gene is TRBJ2-1, the V gene TRBV28; 13 positions agree with TRBD2. This CDR3 is built from 17 residues. Germline CDR1 MDHEN, CDR2 SYDVKM. The junction had 2 bases not matched to a gene; V was cut back by 1 base and J by 2 bases. CDR3 region: CASSLSGTSGTYNEQFF. The CDR3 DNA follows: TGTGCCAGCAGTTTATCCGGGACTAGCGGGACCTACAATGAGCAGTTCTTC.

This clonotype was seen at least ten times. The chain carries TRBV19 and TRBJ2-1, with TRBD2 matching 12 bases. Trimming took 6 bases from V and 11 from J; bases not matched to a gene: 11. The length of the CDR3 is 15 residues. Germline V gives CDR1 LNHDA, CDR2 SQIVND (reference sequence). The CDR3 sequence: CASRDPGLAGFKQFF. The CDR3 nucleotides read TGTGCCAGTAGGGATCCCGGACTAGCGGGGTTCAAGCAGTTCTTC.

For this clonotype: Germline is not matched at one junction end, which may reflect a read error. The chain links TRBV7-2 to TRBJ1-4; 7 bases are shared with TRBD1. The germline V gene has CDR1 SGHTA and CDR2 FQGNSA. CDR3 length: 15 amino acids. CDR3 sequence reads: CASSLALTGNEKLFF. DNA for the CDR3: TGTGCCAGCAGCTTAGCCTTGACAGGGAATGAGAAACTGTTTTTT.

In this sample, this clonotype turned up many times. The chain carries TRBV12-3 or TRBV12-4 and TRBJ2-7; maybe TRBD1 (6 bases). The CDR3 covers 14 residues. Trimming took off 1 base at V and 3 bases at J, with 10 bases between the two ends. In DNA, the CDR3 is TGTGCCAGCAGTTTAGACTTGACAGGCTACGAGCAGTACTTC. Translated, it gives CASSLDLTGYEQYF.

The chain joins TRBV5-6 to TRBJ1-4, with no clear D. The germline V gene has CDR1 SGHDT and CDR2 YYEEEE. The V gene lost 0 bases and the J gene lost 0 bases, with 6 bases spanning the gap. This CDR3 spans 15 amino acids. DNA for the CDR3: TGTGCCAGCAGCTTGGCCCCCGCAACTAATGAAAAACTGTTTTTT. It specifies CASSLAPATNEKLFF.

This clonotype was observed at least ten times. This chain connects TRBV19 to TRBJ2-7, with 7 bases identical to TRBD1. Germline lookup yields CDR1 LNHDA and CDR2 SQIVND (reference sequence). The junction had 5 bases not matched to a gene; V was cut back by 5 bases and J by 4 bases. This CDR3 contains 13 residues. The CDR3 is CASSDREEYEQYF. CDR3 nucleotides: TGTGCCAGTAGTGACAGGGAAGAATACGAGCAGTACTTC.

This clonotype occurred many times. The chain has TRBV3-1 and TRBJ1-1; D remains unclear. The CDR3 has 15 residues. The germline gives CDR1 LGHDT, CDR2 YNNKEL (reference sequence). V was pared by 0 bases and J by 7 bases, with 15 bases between. CDR3 in amino acids: CASSQEIGFGSEAFF. The DNA of the CDR3 is TGTGCCAGCAGCCAAGAGATCGGGTTTGGCAGTGAAGCTTTCTTT.

This CDR3 reads CAWSVGDWAGWELFF. CDR3 bases: TGTGCCTGGAGTGTGGGGGACTGGGCGGGCTGGGAGCTGTTTTTT. V is TRBV30 and J is TRBJ2-2, with a possible D match to TRBD2 (6 bases). Looked up from germline, CDR1 is GTSNPN and CDR2 is SVGIG (reference sequence). The CDR3 is 15 residues long. With 0 bases removed from V and 9 bases from J, the gap between germline ends came to 17 bases.

In this sample, this clonotype turned up a few times. V and J are TRBV7-9 and TRBJ2-7; D gene uncertain. The V end was cut by 6 bases, the J end by 0 bases, with 12 bases between. Germline V lookup: CDR1 SEHNR, CDR2 FQNEAQ (reference sequence). CDR3 size: 14 residues. The CDR3 is CASSRLSSSYEQYF. DNA of the CDR3: TGTGCCAGCAGTCGCTTGAGCAGCTCCTACGAGCAGTACTTC. Filled out from reference TRBV7-9 and TRBJ2-7, the complete variable domain reads DTGVSQNPRHKITKRGQNVTFRCDPISEHNRLYWYRQTLGQGPEFLTYFQNEAQLEKSRLLSDRFSAERPKGSFSTLEIQRTEQGDSAMYLCASSRLSSSYEQYFGPGTRLTVT.

Many counts were recorded for this clonotype. The J gene is TRBJ2-1, the V gene TRBV18; D possibly corresponds to TRBD1 (6 bases). Germline V lookup: CDR1 KGHSH, CDR2 LQKENI. This CDR3 contains 14 residues. V gave up 2 bases and J gave up 10 bases, with 15 bases separating them. The CDR3 reads CASSPSAGDGEQFF. CDR3 coding DNA: TGTGCCAGCTCACCATCCGCAGGGGATGGGGAGCAGTTCTTC.

This clonotype has at least ten counts. The J gene is TRBJ1-1, the V gene TRBV15, with D maybe TRBD1 (5 bases). This CDR3 is built from 15 residues. Per germline, CDR1 LNHNV and CDR2 YYDKDF (reference sequence). Trimming took 1 base from V and 1 from J, leaving 10 bases between them. As DNA, the CDR3 is TGTGCCACCAGCAGAGGGGTAGGGGCGAACACTGAAGCTTTCTTT. This gives the protein CATSRGVGANTEAFF. Combining the CDR3 with reference TRBV15 and TRBJ1-1 gives the whole variable domain DAMVIQNPRYQVTQFGKPVTLSCSQTLNHNVMYWYQQKSSQAPKLLFHYYDKDFNNEADTPDNFQSRRPNTSFCFLDIRSPGLGDTAMYLCATSRGVGANTEAFFGQGTRLTVV.

This clonotype was detected only a few times. This chain connects TRBV24-1 to TRBJ2-1; 7 nucleotides agree with TRBD2. The CDR3 is 15 amino acids. The V and J ends lost 7 bases and 7 bases, in that order; junction bases with no gene match: 12. Germline CDR1 and CDR2: KGHDR and SFDVKD. Written as DNA, the CDR3 is TGTGCCACCAGAATTAGCGGGCCATGGGGAAATGAGCAGTTCTTC. Protein sequence: CATRISGPWGNEQFF.